The entry that follows covers one TCR beta chain sequence. Original data processing: Amplification from reference gene primers served as the basis for estimated nucleated cell counts. Libraries were prepared by immunoSEQ multiplex PCR; TCRdb keeps only in-frame clonotypes and omits some of them. V, J and clone size are taken as reported in that table, and D and trimming were inferred from the DNA itself. The table has under 300,000 clones, 85% seen once. This record comes from a study of blood T cell repertoires in COVID-19. Study context: The samples span acute and convalescent COVID-19 from the United States, Italy and Spain. In each case, the material was cDNA or gDNA derived from T cells, B-cell-depleted T cells, or PBMCs.

V was pared by 0 bases and J by 8 bases, with 20 bases between. The CDR3 is made up of 18 amino acids. The receptor comes from a human donor in a cohort sampled during active COVID-19. The V and J genes are TRBV23-1 and TRBJ1-6; D ambiguous. TRBV23-1 is an ORF, with its function uncertain. Input material: peripheral blood. The CDR3, as DNA: TGCGCCAGCAGTCAATCGGCGGGGTTCGGCTGTGGATATTCACCCCTCCACTTT. Protein sequence: CASSQSAGFGCGYSPLHF.